This T cell receptor (beta chain) came from a study of blood T cell repertoires in COVID-19. Produced via immunoSEQ multiplex PCR; TCRdb's table is partial and in-frame only. The sample lists about 220,000 clones; roughly 87% were seen once. Trimming cost V 2 bases and J 6 bases; bases outside gene matches: 4. CDR1 is SGHNT, CDR2 YENEEA, per germline. CDR3 length: 13 residues. Input material: peripheral blood. The J gene is TRBJ2-7, the V gene TRBV11-3, with TRBD1 matching 7 bases. The TCR originated in a man aged 35-49 years with active or convalescent COVID-19. The CDR3 bases are TGTGCCAGCAGCTTATCGGACAGGCTCGAGCAGTACTTC. Residues: CASSLSDRLEQYF.